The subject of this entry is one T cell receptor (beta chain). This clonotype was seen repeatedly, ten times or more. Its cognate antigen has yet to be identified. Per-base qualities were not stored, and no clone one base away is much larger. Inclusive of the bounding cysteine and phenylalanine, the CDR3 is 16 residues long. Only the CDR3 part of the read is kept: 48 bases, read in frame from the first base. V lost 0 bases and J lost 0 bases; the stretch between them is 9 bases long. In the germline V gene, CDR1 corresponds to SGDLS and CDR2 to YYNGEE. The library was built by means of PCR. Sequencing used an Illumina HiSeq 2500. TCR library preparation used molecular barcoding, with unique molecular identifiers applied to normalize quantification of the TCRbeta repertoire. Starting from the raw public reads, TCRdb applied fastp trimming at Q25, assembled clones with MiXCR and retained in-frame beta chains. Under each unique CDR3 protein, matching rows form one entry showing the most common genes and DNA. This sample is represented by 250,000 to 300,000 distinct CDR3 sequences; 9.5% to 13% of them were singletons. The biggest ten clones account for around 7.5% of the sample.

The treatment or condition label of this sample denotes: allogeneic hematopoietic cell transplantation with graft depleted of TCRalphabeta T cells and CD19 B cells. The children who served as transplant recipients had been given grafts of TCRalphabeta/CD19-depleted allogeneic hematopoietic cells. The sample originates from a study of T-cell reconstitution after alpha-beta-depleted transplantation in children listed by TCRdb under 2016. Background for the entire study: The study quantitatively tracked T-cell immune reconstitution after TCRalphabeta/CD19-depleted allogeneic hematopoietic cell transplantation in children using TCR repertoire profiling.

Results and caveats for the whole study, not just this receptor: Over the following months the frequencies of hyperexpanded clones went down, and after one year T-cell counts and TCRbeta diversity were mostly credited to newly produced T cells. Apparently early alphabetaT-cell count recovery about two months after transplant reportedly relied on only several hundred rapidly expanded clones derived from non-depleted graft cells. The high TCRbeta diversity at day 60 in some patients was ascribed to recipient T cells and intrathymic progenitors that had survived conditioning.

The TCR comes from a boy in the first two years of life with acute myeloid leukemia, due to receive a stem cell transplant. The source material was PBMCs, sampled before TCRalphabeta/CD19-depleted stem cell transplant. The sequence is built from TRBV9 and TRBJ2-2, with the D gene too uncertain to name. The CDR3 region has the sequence CASSVARLANTGELFF. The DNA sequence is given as TGTGCCAGCAGCGTAGCTCGGCTAGCGAACACCGGGGAGCTGTTTTTT. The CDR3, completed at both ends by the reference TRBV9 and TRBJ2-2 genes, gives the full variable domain DSGVTQTPKHLITATGQRVTLRCSPRSGDLSVYWYQQSLDQGLQFLIQYYNGEERAKGNILERFSAQQFPDLHSELNLSSLELGDSALYFCASSVARLANTGELFFGEGSRLTVL.